One sample yielded the 22 T cell receptor beta chains listed below, sequenced in a study of blood T cell repertoires in COVID-19. The repertoire was sequenced with immunoSEQ multiplex PCR; TCRdb's copy has only in-frame clones and lacks some. This table holds 65,000 or so clones, over 70% found once. Sequencing was done on a sample of peripheral blood. The receptors stem from a man aged 25 to 40 with COVID-19, enrolled during active disease.

With regard to this clone: The junction does not match germline at one end; this may be a read error. The gene calls are TRBV7-7 and TRBJ2-1; TRBD2 is a possible D gene (5 bases). Germline loops: CDR1 SSHAT, CDR2 FNYEAQ (reference sequence). CDR3 length: 15 amino acids. The CDR3 sequence: CASSLDGTTGNEQFF. For the CDR3, the DNA is TGTGCTAGCAGCTTAGACGGCACAACGGGAAATGAGCAGTTCTTC.

The chain uses TRBV19 and TRBJ2-3, with D possibly being TRBD2 (5 bases). The V gene's germline CDR1 is LNHDA and CDR2 SQIVND (reference sequence). Trimming stripped 5 bases from V and 2 bases from J, with 14 bases between. The CDR3 consists of 15 residues. CDR3 in DNA: TGTGCCAGTAGTCCCCCTACCGGGGTCACAGATACGCAGTATTTT. This encodes CASSPPTGVTDTQYF.

J is TRBJ1-1 and V is TRBV6-4; 12 bases are shared with TRBD1. V lost 11 bases, J lost 6 bases, and 13 bases stayed unmatched. The CDR3 consists of 15 residues. Germline-derived CDR1 and CDR2 are MRHNA and SNTAGT. This chain's CDR3 is CAGDRDRGLGAEAFF. The CDR3 DNA sequence: TGTGCCGGGGATCGGGACAGGGGGCTGGGAGCTGAAGCTTTCTTT.

The rearrangement joins TRBV11-2 to TRBJ2-1, with D possibly TRBD2 on 5 matching bases. Germline CDR1 is SGHAT and CDR2 is FQNNGV. The CDR3 loop spans 16 amino acids. The V end was cut by 5 bases, the J end by 0 bases, with 14 bases between. The CDR3 here is CASSPWRSSSYNEQFF. As DNA, the CDR3 is TGTGCCAGCAGCCCCTGGAGGAGTTCCTCCTACAATGAGCAGTTCTTC.

V gene TRBV6-5 combines with J gene TRBJ1-1; TRBD1 might be the D (6 bases). CDR3 length: 13 amino acids. With 5 bases removed from V and 11 bases from J, the gap between germline ends came to 18 bases. Germline V gene sequence: CDR1 MNHEY, CDR2 SVGAGI. The CDR3 DNA reads as TGTGCCAGCAGTACCTCAGGGGCCCCGGAGGCTTTCTTT. Its translation is CASSTSGAPEAFF.

This chain connects TRBV11-2 to TRBJ1-3, with D hard to call. CDR1 and CDR2 (germline): SGHAT, FQNNGV. The CDR3 extends over 15 amino acids. Trimming removed 1 base at V and 0 bases at J, with 7 bases between. The CDR3 sequence: CASSLVRSSGNTIYF. In DNA form, the CDR3 reads TGTGCCAGCAGCTTAGTTCGGAGCTCTGGAAACACCATATATTTT.

V usage is TRBV10-3 and J usage is TRBJ1-5, with TRBD1 as a possible D gene (5 bases). The CDR3 is 15 residues long. Germline V gene sequence: CDR1 ENHRY, CDR2 SYGVKD. V lost 6 bases, J lost 6 bases, and 18 bases lay in between. The CDR3 spells CAISSTSVGGQPQHF. CDR3 DNA: TGTGCCATCAGCTCCACTAGTGTGGGGGGTCAGCCCCAGCATTTT.

The V gene is TRBV19, the J gene TRBJ2-2; D not certain. CDR1 is LNHDA and CDR2 is SQIVND in the germline V gene (reference sequence). Trimming left V 5 bases short and J 9 bases short, with 19 bases between. The CDR3 consists of 15 residues. Written as DNA, the CDR3 is TGTGCCAGTAGTTTTCGGCCTCGCTCGGGTTGGGAGCTGTTTTTT. It codes for CASSFRPRSGWELFF.

This clone was recorded a few times. J is TRBJ2-1 and V is TRBV6-5, with 10 bases aligning to TRBD2. The CDR3 has 14 amino acids. The V segment lost 6 bases and the J segment 7 bases; nucleotides outside the gene matches: 6. Germline V lookup: CDR1 MNHEY, CDR2 SVGAGI. CDR3 coding DNA: TGTGCCAGCAGCCTAAGCGGGGGGGTGAATGAGCAGTTCTTC. Protein sequence: CASSLSGGVNEQFF.

V usage is TRBV14 and J usage is TRBJ2-7; TRBD2 might be the D (7 bases). The germline V and J ends were trimmed by 3 bases and 0 bases, with 21 bases remaining between them. Per the germline V gene, CDR1 is SGHDN and CDR2 is FVKESK. The CDR3 contains 18 residues. CDR3 region: CASSHGTPASGYSYEQYF. The CDR3 DNA is TGTGCCAGCAGCCACGGGACACCGGCTAGCGGATACTCCTACGAGCAGTACTTC.

Judged by abundance, this clone is medium-sized (0.01 to 0.1%). V is TRBV28 and J is TRBJ2-7; D may be TRBD1 (5 bases). This CDR3 has 12 amino acids. Per the germline V gene, CDR1 is MDHEN and CDR2 is SYDVKM. Trimming cost V 10 bases and J 0 bases, with 10 bases left between them. The DNA of the CDR3 is TGTGCCACCTACAGGAACTCCTACGAGCAGTACTTC. Translation gives CATYRNSYEQYF. Supplemented by reference TRBV28 and TRBJ2-7, the full variable domain reads DVKVTQSSRYLVKRTGEKVFLECVQDMDHENMFWYRQDPGLGLRLIYFSYDVKMKEKGDIPEGYSVSREKKERFSLILESASTNQTSMYLCATYRNSYEQYFGPGTRLTVT.

The table lists this clone with a count of one. Written as DNA, the CDR3 is TGTGCCAGCAGGAACAACACAGCTAACACCATATATTTT. The encoded protein is CASRNNTANTIYF. The V gene is TRBV12-3 or TRBV12-4, the J gene TRBJ1-3; D gene uncertain. The CDR3 consists of 13 residues. The V and J ends lost 6 bases and 7 bases respectively, with 13 bases between them.

The rearrangement links TRBV2 to TRBJ1-4; D is possibly TRBD1 (6 bases). Germline loops: CDR1 SNHLY, CDR2 FYNNEI. The ends were cut back, 6 bases at V and 4 bases at J, with 15 bases in the middle. The length of the CDR3 is 15 residues. This chain's CDR3 is CASSLRTALNEKLFF. DNA of the CDR3: TGTGCCAGCAGCTTGAGGACAGCACTTAATGAAAAACTGTTTTTT.

The chain joins TRBV10-2 to TRBJ1-2, with TRBD1 identical over 11 bases. The length of the CDR3 is 16 residues. The germline V gene has CDR1 WSHSY and CDR2 SAAADI. The J segment lost 8 bases and the V segment lost 2 bases, leaving 10 bases of the junction unmatched. As DNA, the CDR3 is TGCGCCAGCAGTGAGCTTGGCCGGGACAGGGGGTCAGGCTACACCTTC. It translates to CASSELGRDRGSGYTF.

This clone has more than one count but fewer than ten. CDR3 loop: CASSPRRGDTEAFF. Here the CDR3 DNA reads TGTGCCAGCTCACCACGGCGGGGCGACACTGAAGCTTTCTTT. V gene TRBV18 combines with J gene TRBJ1-1; D may be TRBD1 (5 bases). The V end was cut by 1 base, the J end by 3 bases, with 9 bases between. CDR3 size: 14 residues. Germline CDR1 is KGHSH and CDR2 is LQKENI.

The V call is TRBV9, the J call TRBJ2-5; D may be TRBD2 (5 bases). CDR3 size: 13 residues. Trimming took off 3 bases at V and 1 base at J, with 7 bases between the two ends. Germline assignment: CDR1 SGDLS and CDR2 YYNGEE. CDR3 amino acids: CASSARGQETQYF. The CDR3 DNA reads as TGTGCCAGCAGCGCCCGGGGCCAAGAGACCCAGTACTTC. Full variable domain (missing parts from reference TRBV9 and TRBJ2-5): DSGVTQTPKHLITATGQRVTLRCSPRSGDLSVYWYQQSLDQGLQFLIQYYNGEERAKGNILERFSAQQFPDLHSELNLSSLELGDSALYFCASSARGQETQYFGPGTRLLVL.

The rearrangement links TRBV9 to TRBJ2-1, with 12 bases that match TRBD2. The V gene end was trimmed by 3 bases and the J gene end by 2 bases; junction bases not matched to a gene: 3. This CDR3 region has 16 residues. CDR1 and CDR2 from the germline V gene are SGDLS and YYNGEE. CDR3 DNA: TGTGCCAGCAGCGAACTAGCGGGAGGAGCCTACAATGAGCAGTTCTTC. This gives the protein CASSELAGGAYNEQFF.

The chain links TRBV7-2 to TRBJ1-5, with 7 bases that match TRBD1. CDR1 and CDR2 (germline): SGHTA, FQGNSA. This CDR3 is 16 amino acids long. V lost 4 bases to trimming and J lost 3 bases; unmatched junction nucleotides: 9. The DNA for the CDR3 is TGTGCCAGCAGCTCGATGACAGGGATGGTCAATCAGCCCCAGCATTTT. It encodes CASSSMTGMVNQPQHF.

The rearrangement links TRBV5-4 to TRBJ2-3; D ambiguous. Looked up from germline, CDR1 is SGHNT and CDR2 is YYREEE (reference sequence). The CDR3 covers 13 residues. V lost 6 bases and J 0 bases, leaving 8 bases between the germline ends. This CDR3 reads CASTGASTDTQYF. In DNA form, the CDR3 reads TGTGCCAGCACGGGTGCTAGCACAGATACGCAGTATTTT.

The chain is built from TRBV6-5 and TRBJ1-3, with 10 bases lining up with TRBD1. Germline lookup yields CDR1 MNHEY and CDR2 SVGAGI. CDR3 size: 15 residues. With 7 bases clipped from V and 1 base from J, the junction kept 4 bases outside the gene matches. The CDR3: CASTLDRGSGNTIYF. CDR3 in DNA: TGTGCCAGCACCTTGGACAGGGGGTCTGGAAACACCATATATTTT.

CDR3 in amino acids: CASSSQQGKGYEQYF. In DNA, the CDR3 is TGTGCCAGCAGCTCCCAACAGGGAAAAGGCTACGAGCAGTACTTC. This chain joins TRBV11-2 and TRBJ2-7; D might be TRBD1 (6 bases). V was cut by 4 bases and J by 3 bases, with 16 bases left in between. The CDR3 spans 15 residues. Germline CDR1 SGHAT, CDR2 FQNNGV.

This clone has just a few counts. This chain connects TRBV5-1 to TRBJ2-5, with TRBD2 identical over 13 bases. The CDR3 runs to 17 residues. Unmatched junction bases numbered 17, after V lost 6 bases and J lost 9 bases. Germline assignment: CDR1 SGHRS and CDR2 YFSETQ. For the CDR3, the DNA is TGCGCCAGCAACTACATGAGGACTAGCGGGAGTCCGAACCCCCAGTACTTC. Translating it yields CASNYMRTSGSPNPQYF.